The 8 T cell receptor beta chains in this list originate from one sample, sequenced in a study of CXCR3-negative and CXCR3-positive naive CD8 T cells (dated by TCRdb to the late 2010s). This sample was sequenced with a NextSeq 550. The Human TCR Profiling Kit (MiLaboratory) was used to prepare UMI-labeled 5' RACE TRB cDNA libraries. TCRdb reprocessed the reads; each CDR3 protein sequence makes one entry, and DNA is unavailable. Per the sample table, the count is 130,000 or so distinct CDR3 sequences. Of the sample, approximately 0.5% is held by the ten largest clones. What was sequenced was naive CXCR3- CD8+ T cells from blood. In the paper's terms, the cell subset or site label means: CD45RO-CCR7+CD27+CD95- naive CD8+ T cells lacking CXCR3 (TNR3-). The receptors stem from a human donor in good health. Some clones in this sample may be carry-over from other donors' samples.

V is TRBV6-6 and J is TRBJ1-2; TCRdb proposes TRBD1, but this gene call is untestable without DNA. This CDR3 contains 14 residues. The germline V gene encodes CDR1 MNHNY and CDR2 SVGAGI (reference sequence). The CDR3 here is CASRGAGTSYGYTF.

The chain links TRBV19 to TRBJ2-3; the TCRdb call, TRBD2, lacks DNA for checking. This CDR3 spans 16 amino acids. The germline CDR1 and CDR2 sequences are LNHDA and SQIVND (reference sequence). CDR3: CATGTFGPSFTDTQYF.

V is TRBV7-2 and J is TRBJ2-5; TCRdb names TRBD1, which stays unverified in the absence of DNA. The CDR3 sequence is 18 residues long. Germline CDR1 reads SGHTA; CDR2 reads FQGNSA. CDR3 loop: CASSLGFSAGGGKETQYF.

The V call is TRBV19, the J call TRBJ2-1; TCRdb gives TRBD1 as the D gene, but with no DNA this cannot be confirmed. The germline gives CDR1 LNHDA, CDR2 SQIVND (reference sequence). This CDR3 comprises 16 residues. CDR3 residues: CASSIGPGQGFNEQFF.

V and J are TRBV28 and TRBJ2-1; absent DNA, TCRdb's TRBD2 call cannot be checked. The CDR3 totals 15 residues. Germline assignment: CDR1 MDHEN and CDR2 SYDVKM. CDR3 residues: CASGMASGIYNEQFF.

The chain carries TRBV7-2 and TRBJ2-7. This CDR3 spans 14 amino acids. CDR1 and CDR2 from the germline V gene are SGHTA and FQGNSA. CDR3 in amino acids: CASSLGTGAHEQYF.

The CDR3 sequence is CASSYSRSGFGNTEAFF. The V gene is TRBV6-2 or TRBV6-3, the J gene TRBJ1-1. Germline lookup yields CDR1 MNHEY and CDR2 SVGEGT. This CDR3 contains 17 residues.

This chain uses TRBV11-2 with TRBJ1-1; there is no DNA to check the TCRdb D call of TRBD1. Per the germline V gene, CDR1 is SGHAT and CDR2 is FQNNGV. The CDR3 loop spans 15 amino acids. The CDR3 protein is CASSPFHGGDTEAFF.